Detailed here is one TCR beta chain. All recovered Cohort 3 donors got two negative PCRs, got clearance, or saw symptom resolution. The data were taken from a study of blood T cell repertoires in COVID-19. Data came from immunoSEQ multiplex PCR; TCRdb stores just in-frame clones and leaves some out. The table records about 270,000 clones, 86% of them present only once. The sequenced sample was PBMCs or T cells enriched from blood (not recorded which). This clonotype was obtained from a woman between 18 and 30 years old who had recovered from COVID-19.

The CDR3: CASSLGQGVATNEKLFF. In nucleotides, the CDR3 is TGTGCCAGCAGCCTGGGACAGGGGGTTGCAACTAATGAAAAACTGTTTTTT. The rearrangement joins TRBV11-3 to TRBJ1-4, with 11 bases fitting TRBD1. Trimming removed 5 bases from V and 0 bases from J; junction bases left unmatched: 5. The V gene's germline CDR1 is SGHNT and CDR2 YENEEA. CDR3 length: 17 residues.